Each of the 29 T cell receptor beta chains below was sequenced from the same sample in a study of blood T cell repertoires in COVID-19. Profiled with immunoSEQ multiplex PCR; TCRdb holds only in-frame clones, not every one. The table includes around 250,000 clones, 80% to 85% detected once. The sequencing input was PBMCs or T cells enriched from blood (not recorded which). The receptors come from a man in his forties or fifties who had recovered from COVID-19.

The V and J genes are TRBV11-2 and TRBJ2-3; D is possibly TRBD2 (6 bases). Trimming pared 1 base from V and 0 bases from J, leaving 17 bases between. Germline lookup yields CDR1 SGHAT and CDR2 FQNNGV. CDR3 length equals 18 residues. The CDR3 DNA follows: TGTGCCAGCAGCTTAGGTGACATTGGGGGGACTAGCACAGATACGCAGTATTTT. Residues: CASSLGDIGGTSTDTQYF.

This clone showed up just once. The V call is TRBV9, the J call TRBJ1-3, with D uncertain. This CDR3 contains 17 residues. Germline CDR1 and CDR2: SGDLS and YYNGEE. V gave up 0 bases and J gave up 0 bases, with 13 bases separating them. The CDR3 DNA reads TGTGCCAGCAGCGTAGCTTCAGGTGGCTACTCTGGAAACACCATATATTTT. Translated, it gives CASSVASGGYSGNTIYF.

This clone showed up just a few times. The junction departs from germline at one end; a sequencing error may be responsible. This rearrangement joins TRBV20-1 to TRBJ1-2, with D maybe TRBD1 (5 bases). Germline V gene sequence: CDR1 DFQATT, CDR2 SNEGSKA (reference sequence). This CDR3 is built from 11 residues. The DNA for the CDR3 is TGCAGTACTAGGGGCCGGAGGGGCTACACCTTC. Translated: CSTRGRRGYTF.

The chain joins TRBV12-3 or TRBV12-4 to TRBJ2-7; perhaps TRBD2 as D (6 bases). Trimming took off 3 bases at V and 3 bases at J, with 9 bases between the two ends. The length of the CDR3 is 13 residues. CDR3 nucleotide sequence: TGTGCCAGCAGTTTTCAGGGAGGCTACGAGCAGTACTTC. Translated, it gives CASSFQGGYEQYF.

The rearrangement joins TRBV5-6 to TRBJ2-5; 10 positions match TRBD2. Looked up from germline, CDR1 is SGHDT and CDR2 is YYEEEE. CDR3 length: 18 amino acids. V dropped 1 base and J dropped 5; count of bases not matched to a gene: 14. CDR3 sequence: CASSLIRLAGVLRETQYF. The CDR3 DNA follows: TGTGCCAGCAGCTTGATCCGGCTAGCGGGAGTTCTCAGGGAGACCCAGTACTTC.

This chain joins TRBV10-3 and TRBJ2-7; no definite D call. The ends were cut back, 4 bases at V and 4 bases at J, with 8 bases in the middle. The CDR3 loop spans 12 amino acids. In germline, CDR1 is ENHRY, CDR2 SYGVKD. In DNA form, the CDR3 reads TGTGCCATCAGTGGTCACGGGTACGAGCAGTACTTC. It encodes CAISGHGYEQYF.

This chain connects TRBV24-1 to TRBJ2-1; no clear D gene. Trimming shortened V by 4 bases and J by 0 bases, and 12 bases separated the two germline ends. The V gene's germline CDR1 is KGHDR and CDR2 SFDVKD. The CDR3 extends over 16 amino acids. The CDR3 coding sequence is TGTGCCACCAGTGACAATCAGGCAGGCTCCTACAATGAGCAGTTCTTC. Translation: CATSDNQAGSYNEQFF.

The chain is built from TRBV5-4 and TRBJ2-7; 8 nucleotides align to TRBD2. The germline gives CDR1 SGHNT, CDR2 YYREEE (reference sequence). The CDR3 is 15 amino acids. Trimming at V came to 4 bases and at J to 2 bases, leaving 8 bases not matched to a gene. DNA for the CDR3: TGTGCCAGCAGCGGGGCAGGCGGGAGGACCTACGAGCAGTACTTC. Translation: CASSGAGGRTYEQYF.

This clone was seen just once. The chain is built from TRBV7-9 and TRBJ2-3, with 7 bases matching TRBD1. The germline CDR1 and CDR2 sequences are SEHNR and FQNEAQ (reference sequence). The CDR3 covers 18 residues. After removal of 5 bases from V and 0 bases from J, the junction contained 14 bases not matched to a gene. The DNA for the CDR3 is TGTGCCAGCAGCGTCAGTGAAGGGACAGTTTTTAGCACAGATACGCAGTATTTT. Protein: CASSVSEGTVFSTDTQYF.

The chain combines TRBV6-1 with TRBJ1-5; TRBD1 matches at 8 bases. Germline-derived CDR1 and CDR2 are MNHNS and SASEGT. Trimming at V came to 2 bases and at J to 2 bases, leaving 2 bases not matched to a gene. CDR3 length: 15 residues. The CDR3 DNA is TGTGCCAGCAGTGAATCGGACAGGGGCAATCAGCCCCAGCATTTT. This encodes CASSESDRGNQPQHF.

This chain connects TRBV19 to TRBJ2-3; a weak D match, TRBD2 (5 bases). CDR1 and CDR2 (germline): LNHDA, SQIVND (reference sequence). Deletions cut 6 bases from V and 2 bases from J, with 15 bases between. This CDR3 has 15 amino acids. The CDR3 region has the DNA TGTGCCAGTAGCCTCGGGGAACGATTCACAGATACGCAGTATTTT. Translated, it gives CASSLGERFTDTQYF.

This clone has more than one count but fewer than ten. The DNA of the CDR3 is TGCGCCAGCAGCTGGGACAGGGGGTCCGGGGAGCTGTTTTTT. It specifies CASSWDRGSGELFF. The genes are TRBV5-1 and TRBJ2-2; 11 positions match TRBD1. V was pared by 3 bases and J by 6 bases, with 1 base of the junction left unmatched. The CDR3 contains 14 residues. Germline V gene lookup returns CDR1 SGHRS and CDR2 YFSETQ.

J is TRBJ1-1 and V is TRBV7-9; D is perhaps TRBD1 (6 bases). The CDR3 length is 14 residues. Per germline, CDR1 SEHNR and CDR2 FQNEAQ (reference sequence). V lost 5 bases and J 7 bases, leaving 17 bases between the germline ends. CDR3 DNA sequence: TGTGCCAGCAGCCCGAGGACAGCCGCGGTTGAAGCTTTCTTT. Protein product: CASSPRTAAVEAFF.

The chain carries TRBV27 and TRBJ2-2, with 8 nucleotides matching TRBD1. CDR1 MNHEY and CDR2 SMNVEV come from the germline V gene (reference sequence). The ends lost 4 bases at V and 4 bases at J; junction bases unmatched: 14. The CDR3 contains 18 residues. The CDR3 sequence is CASSWWTGRTSGTGELFF. The CDR3 nucleotides are TGTGCCAGCAGTTGGTGGACAGGGAGGACCTCAGGCACCGGGGAGCTGTTTTTT.

This sequence joins TRBV27 and TRBJ2-5, with D possibly being TRBD1 (5 bases). This CDR3 contains 14 residues. The ends were cut back, 5 bases at V and 2 bases at J, with 12 bases in the middle. Germline CDR1 and CDR2: MNHEY and SMNVEV (reference sequence). As DNA, the CDR3 is TGTGCCAGCAGTAACCAAGGGGCACAAGAGACCCAGTACTTC. Encoded protein: CASSNQGAQETQYF.

The rearrangement joins TRBV18 to TRBJ2-6, with no clear D. Germline-derived CDR1 and CDR2 are KGHSH and LQKENI. The CDR3 has 14 residues. The ends were cut back, 6 bases at V and 4 bases at J, with 10 bases in the middle. CDR3 in amino acids: CASSPQSGANVLTF. CDR3 in DNA: TGTGCCAGCTCCCCCCAAAGCGGGGCCAACGTCCTGACTTTC.

The gene calls are TRBV4-1 and TRBJ2-1, with 15 bases identical to TRBD2. Germline loops: CDR1 MGHRA, CDR2 YSYEKL. The CDR3 totals 17 residues. Trimming took 0 bases from V and 10 from J; bases not matched to a gene: 7. CDR3 amino acids: CASSQDRGTSGRREQFF. The DNA of the CDR3 is TGCGCCAGCAGCCAAGATCGTGGGACTAGCGGGAGGAGAGAGCAGTTCTTC.

This clone was recorded once. The rearrangement links TRBV6-1 to TRBJ2-7; 11 bases fit TRBD2. CDR1 and CDR2 from the germline V gene are MNHNS and SASEGT. This CDR3 has 15 amino acids. V lost 2 bases and J lost 4; bases outside the gene matches: 4. The chain's CDR3 is CASSERGLAVYEQYF. The CDR3 bases are TGTGCCAGCAGTGAAAGGGGACTAGCGGTATACGAGCAGTACTTC.

The gene calls are TRBV7-2 and TRBJ2-4; 7 bases match TRBD2. Germline loops: CDR1 SGHTA, CDR2 FQGNSA. Losses at the gene ends were 1 base for V and 1 base for J; bases not matched to a gene: 4. The CDR3 contains 16 residues. CDR3 coding DNA: TGTGCCAGCAGCTTAGAGGGAGGGGTGGCCAAAAACATTCAGTACTTC. Translation gives CASSLEGGVAKNIQYF.

The chain has TRBV5-1 and TRBJ2-3, with TRBD1 matching 8 bases. Germline CDR1 SGHRS, CDR2 YFSETQ. Trimming cost V 1 base and J 7 bases; bases outside gene matches: 17. The CDR3 covers 18 residues. CDR3 DNA sequence: TGCGCCAGCAGCTTGCAGGGGGGCCGGGACAGGTACATTTATACGCAGTATTTT. Translating it yields CASSLQGGRDRYIYTQYF.

The chain has TRBV4-2 and TRBJ2-2; a weak D match, TRBD1 (5 bases). There are 16 residues in the CDR3. Germline CDR1 and CDR2: LGHNA and YNFKEQ. Trimming pared 0 bases from V and 7 bases from J, leaving 15 bases between. The chain's CDR3 is CASSQEAGRWGGELFF. The CDR3 bases are TGTGCCAGCAGCCAAGAGGCAGGGCGATGGGGCGGGGAGCTGTTTTTT.

The CDR3 reads CASSLGDRDADTQYF. DNA for the CDR3: TGTGCCAGCAGCTTGGGGGACAGGGACGCAGATACGCAGTATTTT. The chain carries TRBV5-8 and TRBJ2-3; 9 bases agree with TRBD1. From germline, CDR1 is SGHTS and CDR2 YDEGEE. This CDR3 has 15 residues. J gave up 4 bases and V 0 bases, and 3 bases lay outside the gene matches.

The chain links TRBV5-1 to TRBJ2-1; D unresolved. The V gene's germline CDR1 is SGHRS and CDR2 YFSETQ. V was trimmed by 0 bases and J by 0 bases, leaving 10 bases between them. There are 16 residues in the CDR3. CDR3 nucleotide sequence: TGCGCCAGCAGCTTGGGATTTTCCAGCTCCTACAATGAGCAGTTCTTC. Translating it yields CASSLGFSSSYNEQFF.

This clone was counted a few times. This sequence joins TRBV4-2 and TRBJ2-5, with 13 bases matching TRBD2. Per germline, CDR1 LGHNA and CDR2 YNFKEQ. J lost 5 bases, V lost 4 bases, and 10 bases had no gene match. The CDR3 extends over 17 amino acids. This CDR3 reads CASSRDRRLAGGETQYF. The CDR3 bases are TGTGCCAGCAGCCGTGACCGTAGACTAGCGGGAGGTGAGACCCAGTACTTC.

The chain recombines TRBV5-1 with TRBJ2-5, with 8 bases fitting TRBD2. CDR1 is SGHRS, CDR2 YFSETQ, per germline. Trimming removed 3 bases from V and 5 bases from J; junction bases left unmatched: 12. CDR3 length: 16 amino acids. CDR3 nucleotides: TGCGCCAGCAGCTCCCTCCCCAAAGCGGGAGTTGAGACCCAGTACTTC. Translating gives CASSSLPKAGVETQYF.

The V and J genes are TRBV7-3 and TRBJ2-3, with a tentative D call TRBD2 (7 bases). Between the trimmed V and J ends, which lost 0 bases and 4 bases, there was a span of 11 bases. Looked up from germline, CDR1 is SGHTA and CDR2 is FQGTGA. The CDR3 loop spans 15 amino acids. CDR3 residues: CASSLTGGQADTQYF. CDR3 nucleotides: TGTGCCAGCAGCTTAACGGGGGGGCAGGCAGATACGCAGTATTTT.

The chain recombines TRBV27 with TRBJ1-4, with D uncertain. Germline CDR1 is MNHEY and CDR2 is SMNVEV (reference sequence). V was cut by 0 bases and J by 3 bases, with 8 bases left in between. This CDR3 spans 15 amino acids. The CDR3 spells CASSLSVGANEKLFF. CDR3 in DNA: TGTGCCAGCAGTTTATCGGTAGGAGCTAATGAAAAACTGTTTTTT.

This rearrangement joins TRBV6-5 to TRBJ2-1; maybe TRBD1 (6 bases). The CDR3 loop spans 15 amino acids. Germline-derived CDR1 and CDR2 are MNHEY and SVGAGI. Trimming pared 2 bases from V and 6 bases from J, leaving 14 bases between. In nucleotides, the CDR3 is TGTGCCAGCAGTTACGGGACAAGGCCTTCCAATGAGCAGTTCTTC. It translates to CASSYGTRPSNEQFF.

V and J are TRBV19 and TRBJ1-2, with 8 bases that match TRBD1. V lost 9 bases and J lost 6; bases outside the gene matches: 3. Germline CDR1 LNHDA, CDR2 SQIVND (reference sequence). The CDR3 is 11 residues long. The CDR3 bases are TGTGCCAGCAGGGGGCCTGATGGCTACACCTTC. This sequence encodes CASRGPDGYTF.